This entry features one TCR beta chain sequence. TCRdb's table, derived via immunoSEQ multiplex PCR, lists solely in-frame clones and lacks some. The sample yields 250,000 to 300,000 clones, about 89% seen once. Germline V gives CDR1 SGHRS, CDR2 YFSETQ. Trimming took 7 bases from V and 0 from J; bases not matched to a gene: 3. The CDR3 covers 14 residues. The data were obtained in a study of blood T cell repertoires in COVID-19. Study overall: In each case, the material was cDNA or gDNA derived from T cells, B-cell-depleted T cells, or PBMCs.

The sequenced sample was peripheral blood. The rearrangement uses TRBV5-1 and TRBJ1-4, with TRBD1 identical over 7 bases. This TCR derives from a man between 45 and 60 years old with acute or convalescent COVID-19. CDR3 nucleotide sequence: TGCGCCAGCGCCGGGACAGCAACTAATGAAAAACTGTTTTTT. The encoded protein is CASAGTATNEKLFF.